Reported below is one T cell receptor (beta chain). Its antigen has not been determined. No base quality values were provided; no much bigger clone lies one nucleotide off. The CDR3, from cysteine to phenylalanine, totals 16 residues. The CDR3 DNA has 48 bases and is translated from base 1. CDR1 and CDR2 are drawn from the germline V gene (reference sequence): LGHDT, YNNKEL. The germline V and J ends show losses of 7 bases and 2 bases respectively, and no gene match explains 11 bases of the junction. The entry originates in a study of CD8 T cells in Susac syndrome (dated by TCRdb to the late 2010s). Notes on the research overall: The study used repertoire sequencing to test whether antigen drove CD8+ T cell activation and differentiation in Susac syndrome. Clonality of the CD8+ T cell repertoire was compared between more than 10 healthy donors, roughly 14 Susac syndrome patients and about 15 multiple sclerosis patients. General findings and caveats noted by the study authors: The number of individuals in the TCR sequencing and HLA analysis was acknowledged as relatively small.

Peripheral blood CD8+ and CD4+ T cells from healthy donors, Susac syndrome patients and multiple sclerosis patients were profiled by high-throughput TCR beta sequencing. Healthy donors were age- and sex-matched controls. Bulk CD8+ and CD4+ T cells were purified by magnetic negative isolation, whereas CD8+ TEMRA cells were enriched by FACS. Blood was drawn into EDTA tubes, processed within 24 hours, and PBMCs were isolated by density gradient centrifugation. PBMCs intended for TCR sequencing were cryopreserved in liquid nitrogen and thawed later in a water bath at 37 degrees C. Purity of sorted or isolated CD4+, CD8+ and CD8+ TEMRA cells was at least 90%. RNA was extracted using the RNeasy kit, and about 0.45 to 1 ug of the RNA was reverse transcribed with random hexamers. The immunoSEQ multiplex PCR assay, covering 54 Vbeta and 13 Jbeta segments, was used to amplify TCR beta CDR3 regions. Bias from PCR amplification was corrected by using a synthetic template baseline for primer optimization and for computational correction. The original pipeline was this. Reads were annotated to V, D and J genes according to IMGT and were analyzed with immunoSEQ Analyzer, with only productive sequences retained. To calculate clonality, Shannon entropy was normalized by log2 of the number of productive unique sequences and then subtracted from one. Public and private clones were assessed among the 100 most prevalent clones of each patient and control. Clones were defined as Susac-specific when absent from the healthy and MS cohorts, from 1,000 to 1,100 published viral clones and from other ImmuneACCESS disease sequences. Using fastp at Q25 and MiXCR, TCRdb reprocessed the public reads and kept productive beta chains. When rows share a CDR3 protein, they turn into one entry using the most common DNA and genes. The V and J calls were determined by TCRdb, not by the authors. This sample comprises roughly 80,000 distinct CDR3 sequences, 94% of them detected only once. The top ten clonotypes cover 0.26% of the sample.

What was sequenced was CD8+ T cells from PBMCs. The V and J genes are TRBV3-1 and TRBJ2-5; 9 middle bases align to TRBD2. The source of this sequence is a human donor in good health. The DNA is as follows: TGTGCCAGCACCAGGGAGATGACTAGCGGACAAGAGACCCAGTACTTC. Translated, this is CASTREMTSGQETQYF.